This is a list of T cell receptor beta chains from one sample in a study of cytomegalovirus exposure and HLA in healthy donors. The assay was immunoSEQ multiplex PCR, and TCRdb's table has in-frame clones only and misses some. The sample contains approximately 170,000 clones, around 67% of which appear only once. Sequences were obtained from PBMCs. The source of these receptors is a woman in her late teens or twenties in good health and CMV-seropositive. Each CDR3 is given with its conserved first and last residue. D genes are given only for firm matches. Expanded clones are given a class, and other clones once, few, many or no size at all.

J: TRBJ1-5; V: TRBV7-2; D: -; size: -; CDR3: CASSSTSDGNQPQHF; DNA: TGTGCCAGCAGCTCGACCTCCGACGGGAATCAGCCCCAGCATTTT
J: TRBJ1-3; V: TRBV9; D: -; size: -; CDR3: CASSVGNNGNTIYF; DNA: TGTGCCAGCAGCGTGGGCAATAACGGAAACACCATATATTTT
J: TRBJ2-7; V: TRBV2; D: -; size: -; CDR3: CASRKRVFFRQVAGHEQYF; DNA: TGTGCCAGCAGGAAAAGGGTCTTTTTTCGACAGGTCGCCGGACACGAGCAGTACTTC
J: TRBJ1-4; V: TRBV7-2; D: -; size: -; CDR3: CASSLAPGRNANEKLFF; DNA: TGTGCCAGCAGCTTAGCCCCCGGCAGGAATGCTAATGAAAAACTGTTTTTT
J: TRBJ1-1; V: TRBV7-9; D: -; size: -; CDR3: CSSSILGYEAFF; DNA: TGTTCCAGCAGCATACTCGGGTATGAAGCTTTCTTT
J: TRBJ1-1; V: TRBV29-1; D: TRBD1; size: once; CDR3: CSVRWGTGTEAFF; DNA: TGCAGCGTCCGCTGGGGGACAGGTACTGAAGCTTTCTTT
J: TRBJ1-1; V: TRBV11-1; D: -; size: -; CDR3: CASSPDSPYPSNTEAFF; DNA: TGTGCCAGCAGCCCGGACAGTCCGTACCCTTCGAACACTGAAGCTTTCTTT
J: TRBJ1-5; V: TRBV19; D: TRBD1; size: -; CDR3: CASSRQPGQVNQPQHF; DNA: TGTGCCAGTAGTAGACAGCCGGGACAGGTCAATCAGCCCCAGCATTTT
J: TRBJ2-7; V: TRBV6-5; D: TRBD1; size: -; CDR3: CASSYRTGGEQYF; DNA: TGTGCCAGCAGTTACCGGACAGGGGGCGAGCAGTACTTC
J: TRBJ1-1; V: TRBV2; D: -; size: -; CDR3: CASSSQGNTEAFF; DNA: TGTGCCAGCAGTTCACAGGGGAACACTGAAGCTTTCTTT
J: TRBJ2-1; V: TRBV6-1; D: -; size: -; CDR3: CASKETLEAEQFF; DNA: TGTGCCAGCAAGGAGACCTTGGAGGCTGAGCAGTTCTTC
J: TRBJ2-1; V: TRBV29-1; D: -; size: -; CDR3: CSVGGQGSGYNEQFF; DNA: TGCAGCGTTGGAGGTCAGGGTAGTGGCTACAATGAGCAGTTCTTC
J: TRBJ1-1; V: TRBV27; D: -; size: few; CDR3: CASSWGKNTEAFF; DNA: TGTGCCAGCAGTTGGGGCAAGAACACTGAAGCTTTCTTT
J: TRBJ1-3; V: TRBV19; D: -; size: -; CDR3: CASISGRDWSGNTIYF; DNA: TGTGCCAGTATAAGTGGCAGGGACTGGTCTGGAAACACCATATATTTT
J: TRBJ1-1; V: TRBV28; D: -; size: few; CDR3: CARGVVDTEAFF; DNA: TGTGCCAGGGGAGTTGTGGACACTGAAGCTTTCTTT
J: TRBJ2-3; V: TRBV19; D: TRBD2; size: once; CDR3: CASSPRGDTDTQYF; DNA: TGTGCCAGTAGTCCGCGGGGGGACACAGATACGCAGTATTTT
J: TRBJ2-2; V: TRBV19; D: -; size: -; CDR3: CASSTGGTTGELFF; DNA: TGTGCCAGTAGTACAGGGGGGACCACCGGGGAGCTGTTTTTT
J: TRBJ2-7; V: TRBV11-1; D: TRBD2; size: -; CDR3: CASSFLGREQYF; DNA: TGTGCCAGCAGCTTTCTCGGGAGGGAGCAGTACTTC
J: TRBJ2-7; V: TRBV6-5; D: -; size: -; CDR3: CASSYRGTEQYF; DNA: TGTGCCAGCAGTTACCGGGGAACCGAGCAGTACTTC
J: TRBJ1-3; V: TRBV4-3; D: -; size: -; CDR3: CASSFAGNTIYF; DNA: TGCGCCAGCAGCTTCGCTGGAAACACCATATATTTT
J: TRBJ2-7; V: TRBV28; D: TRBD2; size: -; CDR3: CASRGLAGWDEQYF; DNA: TGTGCCAGCAGGGGACTAGCGGGATGGGACGAGCAGTACTTC
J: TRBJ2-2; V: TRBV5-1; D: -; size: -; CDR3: CASSFNREWYGELFF; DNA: TGCGCCAGCAGCTTTAACAGGGAATGGTACGGGGAGCTGTTTTTT
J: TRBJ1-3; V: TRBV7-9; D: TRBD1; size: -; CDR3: CASSLASTGADF; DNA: TGTGCCAGCAGCTTAGCGTCGACAGGGGCTGACTTT
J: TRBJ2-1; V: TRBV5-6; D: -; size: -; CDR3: CASSSGTLDKNEQFF; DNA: TGTGCCAGCAGCTCTGGCACCCTAGATAAGAATGAGCAGTTCTTC
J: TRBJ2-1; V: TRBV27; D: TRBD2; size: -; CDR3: CASSPASGRALSNEQFF; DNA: TGTGCCAGCAGTCCCGCAAGCGGGAGGGCCCTTTCCAATGAGCAGTTCTTC
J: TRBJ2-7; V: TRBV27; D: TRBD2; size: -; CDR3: CASSPRGTIYYEQYF; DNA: TGTGCCAGCAGTCCGAGAGGGACTATCTACTACGAGCAGTACTTC
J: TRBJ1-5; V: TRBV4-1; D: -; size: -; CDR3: CASSQGKVRGNSNQPQHF; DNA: TGCGCCAGCAGCCAGGGTAAGGTCAGGGGAAATAGCAATCAGCCCCAGCATTTT
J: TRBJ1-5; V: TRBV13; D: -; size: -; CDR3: CASSLGQGGLASNQPQHF; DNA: TGTGCCAGCAGCTTAGGACAGGGCGGGTTGGCAAGCAATCAGCCCCAGCATTTT
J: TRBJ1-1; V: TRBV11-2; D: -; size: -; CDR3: CASSPIMGAGFF; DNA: TGTGCCAGCAGCCCCATTATGGGAGCCGGTTTCTTT
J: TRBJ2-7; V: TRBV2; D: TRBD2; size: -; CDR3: CASSGGYEQYF; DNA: TGTGCCAGCAGCGGGGGGTACGAGCAGTACTTC
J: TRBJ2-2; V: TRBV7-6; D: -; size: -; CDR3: CASSFQEINTGELFF; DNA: TGTGCCAGCAGCTTCCAGGAAATCAACACCGGGGAGCTGTTTTTT
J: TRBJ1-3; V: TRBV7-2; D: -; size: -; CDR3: CASSLYSGSSGNTIYF; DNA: TGTGCCAGCAGCTTATATTCGGGGTCCTCTGGAAACACCATATATTTT
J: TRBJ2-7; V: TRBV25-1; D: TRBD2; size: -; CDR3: CASSEVAGGSYEQYF; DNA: TGTGCCAGCAGTGAAGTAGCGGGGGGGTCCTACGAGCAGTACTTC
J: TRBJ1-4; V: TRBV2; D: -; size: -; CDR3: CASIYSGGGGEKLFF; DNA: TGTGCCAGCATCTACTCTGGGGGGGGCGGTGAAAAACTGTTTTTT
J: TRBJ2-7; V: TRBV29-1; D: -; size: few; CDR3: CSVVSGKNSYEQYF; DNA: TGCAGCGTTGTGTCAGGGAAGAATTCCTACGAGCAGTACTTC
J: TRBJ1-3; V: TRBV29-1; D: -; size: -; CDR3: CSVAKADTIYF; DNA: TGCAGCGTTGCCAAAGCGGACACCATATATTTT
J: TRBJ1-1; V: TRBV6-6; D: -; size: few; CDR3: CASSYTGGTEAFF; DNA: TGTGCCAGCAGTTACACCGGGGGCACTGAAGCTTTCTTT
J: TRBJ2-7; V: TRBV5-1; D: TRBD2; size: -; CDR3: CASSLAGVYEQYF; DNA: TGCGCCAGCAGTCTAGCGGGAGTCTACGAGCAGTACTTC
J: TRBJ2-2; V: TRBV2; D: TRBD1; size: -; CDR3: CASSERTGMVRGELFF; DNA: TGTGCCAGCAGTGAAAGGACAGGGATGGTCCGGGGGGAGCTGTTTTTT
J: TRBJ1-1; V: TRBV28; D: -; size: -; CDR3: CASISGGSNEAFF; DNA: TGTGCCAGCATCTCCGGAGGGAGTAATGAAGCTTTCTTT
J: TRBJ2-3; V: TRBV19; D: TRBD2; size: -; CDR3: CASSVGLAGVTDTQYF; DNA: TGTGCCAGTAGTGTGGGACTAGCGGGAGTCACAGATACGCAGTATTTT
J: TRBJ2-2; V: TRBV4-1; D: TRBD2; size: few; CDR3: CASSQGFPLGRGSTGELFF; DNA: TGCGCCAGCAGCCAAGGTTTCCCCCTCGGGAGGGGGTCAACCGGGGAGCTGTTTTTT
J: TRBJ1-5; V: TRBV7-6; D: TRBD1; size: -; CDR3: CASSADRNQPQHF; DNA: TGTGCCAGCAGCGCGGACAGGAATCAGCCCCAGCATTTT
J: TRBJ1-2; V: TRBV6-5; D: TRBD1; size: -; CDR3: CASSYLVTGPYTF; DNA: TGTGCCAGCAGTTACTTGGTGACAGGGCCCTACACCTTC
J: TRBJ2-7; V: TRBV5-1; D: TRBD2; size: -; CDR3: CASSFTGGPVEQYF; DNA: TGCGCCAGCAGCTTTACGGGAGGGCCGGTCGAGCAGTACTTC
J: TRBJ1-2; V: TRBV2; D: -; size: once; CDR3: CASSDWDNTF; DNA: TGTGCCAGCAGTGATTGGGACAATACCTTC
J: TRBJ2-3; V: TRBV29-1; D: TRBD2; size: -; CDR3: CSVALTSEKGDTQYF; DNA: TGCAGCGTTGCACTTACTAGCGAAAAGGGGGATACGCAGTATTTT
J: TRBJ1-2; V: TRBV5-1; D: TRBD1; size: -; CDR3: CASSTGQGDYGYTF; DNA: TGCGCCAGCAGCACGGGACAGGGCGACTATGGCTACACCTTC
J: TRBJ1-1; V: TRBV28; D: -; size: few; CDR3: CASSGRGSVNTEAFF; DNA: TGTGCCAGCAGCGGAAGGGGATCTGTGAACACTGAAGCTTTCTTT
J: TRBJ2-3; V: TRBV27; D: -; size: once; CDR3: CASSSGVAGLSTDTQYF; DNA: TGTGCCAGCAGTTCCGGAGTGGCGGGCCTTTCCACAGATACGCAGTATTTT
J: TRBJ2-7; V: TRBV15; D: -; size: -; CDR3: CATSGQPDSYEQYF; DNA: TGTGCCACCTCCGGACAGCCCGACTCCTACGAGCAGTACTTC
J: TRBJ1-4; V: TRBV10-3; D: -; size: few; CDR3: CASGTSTNEKLFF; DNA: TGTGCCAGCGGAACCTCGACTAATGAAAAACTGTTTTTT
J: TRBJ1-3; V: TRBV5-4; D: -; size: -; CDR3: CASSLYRGSGNTIYF; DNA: TGTGCCAGCAGCTTGTATAGGGGGTCTGGAAACACCATATATTTT
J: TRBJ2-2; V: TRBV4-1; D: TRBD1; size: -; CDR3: CASSRRDRGVYANTGELFF; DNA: TGCGCCAGCAGCCGCAGGGACAGGGGTGTTTATGCGAACACCGGGGAGCTGTTTTTT
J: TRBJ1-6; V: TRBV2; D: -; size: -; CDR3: CASKKTPQGPLHF; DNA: TGTGCCAGTAAAAAGACGCCCCAGGGACCCCTCCACTTT
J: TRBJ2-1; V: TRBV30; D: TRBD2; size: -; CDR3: CAWNSGIDNEQFF; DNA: TGTGCCTGGAACAGCGGGATTGACAATGAGCAGTTCTTC
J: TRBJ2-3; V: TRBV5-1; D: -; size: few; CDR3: CASRGGQSTDTQYF; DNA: TGCGCCAGCCGGGGGGGACAGAGCACAGATACGCAGTATTTT
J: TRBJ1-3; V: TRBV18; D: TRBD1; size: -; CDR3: CASSGTDSGNTIYF; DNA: TGTGCCAGCTCCGGGACAGACTCTGGAAACACCATATATTTT
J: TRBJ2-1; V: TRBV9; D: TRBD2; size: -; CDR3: CASSGGTSDNEQFF; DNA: TGTGCCAGCAGCGGAGGGACTAGCGACAATGAGCAGTTCTTC
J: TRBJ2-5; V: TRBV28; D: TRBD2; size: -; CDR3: CASSLSGGRAGAQYF; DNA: TGTGCCAGCAGTTTATCCGGCGGGAGGGCGGGGGCCCAGTACTTC